This T cell receptor (beta chain) was captured in a study of T cells after yellow fever vaccination. Overall study: Fractions with few cells were prepared using SMART-Seq v4 Ultra Low Input. Notes on the study in general: Although the secondary response was weaker, it peaked faster, at day 5 versus 15. Highly abundant clonotypes carried over from the bulk population could end up in FACS-sorted repertoires as contaminants. Researchers noted that a small share of clonotypes showed up in both CD4 and CD8 compartments.

Each CDR3 protein gets one entry after TCRdb re-called the 5' RACE reads with MiXCR. In the table there are some 120,000 distinct CDR3 sequences, about 8.8% of which are singletons. The CDR3 contains 14 residues. V was trimmed by 2 bases and J by 7 bases, leaving 13 bases between them. The table lists this clonotype with a few counts. What it recognizes is unknown. The material sequenced was CD8+ T cells sorted from PBMCs, taken on the day of the yellow fever booster vaccination. The source is a man aged 18 to 30 who received the YFV17D yellow fever vaccine. This sequence joins TRBV12-3 or TRBV12-4 and TRBJ2-3; D gene unclear. The CDR3 coding sequence is TGTGCCAGCAGTTTATCGTTAGCCGGAAATACGCAGTATTTT. Protein sequence: CASSLSLAGNTQYF.